This passage covers 23 T cell receptor beta chains from one sample sequenced in a study of blood T cell repertoires in COVID-19. Measured with immunoSEQ multiplex PCR; TCRdb has only the in-frame clones, and not every one. The sample yields about 200,000 clones, roughly 85% seen once. The sequenced material came from PBMCs or T cells enriched from blood (not recorded which). These receptors were obtained from a woman aged 35 to 49 with acute COVID-19.

The rearrangement links TRBV11-3 to TRBJ2-1, with TRBD2 as a possible D gene (6 bases). This CDR3 is built from 14 residues. Per the germline V gene, CDR1 is SGHNT and CDR2 is YENEEA. The V gene lost 9 bases and the J gene lost 4 bases, with 16 bases spanning the gap. The CDR3 nucleotides read TGTGCCAGTCACACCGATAGCGGATACAATGAGCAGTTCTTC. This translates into CASHTDSGYNEQFF.

The chain employs TRBV5-1 and TRBJ1-3, with no clear D. CDR1 is SGHRS and CDR2 is YFSETQ in the germline V gene. The CDR3 contains 15 residues. V lost 1 base to trimming and J lost 4 bases, with 12 bases between them. CDR3 sequence: CASSLTGSLGNTIYF. CDR3 bases: TGCGCCAGCAGCTTGACGGGTTCGTTAGGAAACACCATATATTTT.

Notes on this clone: An end of the junction differs from the germline gene, which may be a read error. V and J are TRBV7-8 and TRBJ1-2; a weak D match, TRBD1 (6 bases). Looked up from germline, CDR1 is SGHVS and CDR2 is FQNEAQ. The CDR3 length is 12 residues. The CDR3, as DNA: TGTGCCAGCAGCTTATCGGACAGCGGTACGGCCTTC. As protein: CASSLSDSGTAF.

CDR3 region: CASSPEALDRLVNGYTF. The CDR3 DNA follows: TGTGCCAGCTCACCAGAGGCCCTAGACAGGCTCGTTAATGGCTACACCTTC. The chain is built from TRBV18 and TRBJ1-2; D might be TRBD1 (6 bases). CDR1 KGHSH and CDR2 LQKENI come from the germline V gene. This CDR3 region has 17 residues. Trimming removed 2 bases at V and 6 bases at J, with 22 bases between.

The rearrangement links TRBV11-2 to TRBJ1-5; D gene ambiguous. This CDR3 spans 15 amino acids. Between the trimmed V and J ends, which lost 4 bases and 7 bases, there was a span of 17 bases. Per the germline V gene, CDR1 is SGHAT and CDR2 is FQNNGV. The CDR3 spells CASSSRRYYGQPQHF. CDR3 DNA sequence: TGTGCCAGCAGCTCCAGACGGTACTATGGGCAGCCCCAGCATTTT.

This clone is judged medium-sized. The chain links TRBV10-3 to TRBJ1-1; D gene ambiguous. There are 12 residues in the CDR3. V was clipped by 3 bases and J by 11 bases, with 13 bases between them. Germline V gene lookup returns CDR1 ENHRY and CDR2 SYGVKD. The CDR3 region has the DNA TGTGCCATCAGTGATAACTGGGAGCCGGCTTTCTTT. It encodes CAISDNWEPAFF.

In its sample, this clone was seen a few times. V gene TRBV5-1 combines with J gene TRBJ1-2; D remains ambiguous. Germline lookup yields CDR1 SGHRS and CDR2 YFSETQ. The CDR3 covers 13 residues. The V and J ends lost 3 bases and 3 bases respectively, with 9 bases between them. The CDR3 protein is CASSSRRDYGYTF. The CDR3, as DNA: TGCGCCAGCAGCTCACGCCGGGACTATGGCTACACCTTC.

The rearrangement joins TRBV10-3 to TRBJ2-1; the D gene is possibly TRBD2 (7 bases). Germline loops: CDR1 ENHRY, CDR2 SYGVKD. Trimming shortened V by 2 bases and J by 7 bases, and 15 bases separated the two germline ends. CDR3 size: 15 residues. CDR3 in amino acids: CAISEPGGRGNEQFF. The CDR3 bases are TGTGCCATCAGTGAGCCGGGGGGCCGGGGAAATGAGCAGTTCTTC.

This chain links TRBV7-8 with TRBJ2-1; 12 nucleotides match TRBD2. From germline, CDR1 is SGHVS and CDR2 FQNEAQ. This CDR3 comprises 16 residues. V was clipped by 3 bases and J by 7 bases; unmatched bases: 7. Written as DNA, the CDR3 is TGTGCCAGCAGCTTCAGACTAGCGGGAGATCCAAATGAGCAGTTCTTC. Amino acids: CASSFRLAGDPNEQFF.

The chain uses TRBV12-5 and TRBJ1-5; 7 bases are shared with TRBD1. Losses at the gene ends were 5 bases for V and 9 bases for J; bases not matched to a gene: 7. Germline loops: CDR1 LGHNT, CDR2 FRNRAP. The CDR3 is made up of 13 amino acids. The CDR3 is CASGPQGGWPQHF. The CDR3 bases are TGTGCTAGTGGTCCCCAAGGGGGCTGGCCCCAGCATTTT.

The count of this clone is one. The rearrangement joins TRBV30 to TRBJ1-3; 8 bases align to TRBD1. Germline CDR1 is GTSNPN and CDR2 is SVGIG (reference sequence). Losses at the gene ends were 0 bases for V and 3 bases for J; bases not matched to a gene: 7. This CDR3 has 16 residues. In nucleotides, the CDR3 is TGTGCCTGGAGTGTACTTCCAGGGGGCTATGGAAACACCATATATTTT. The encoded protein is CAWSVLPGGYGNTIYF.

This rearrangement joins TRBV21-1 to TRBJ1-6; TRBD1, as called in the table, went unchecked against the DNA. TRBV21-1 is deemed a pseudogene. This CDR3 has 16 amino acids. The DNA of the CDR3 is TGTGCCAGCAGCAAAGGTCGCAGCTCCTATAATTCACCCCTCCACTTT. Translating it yields CASSKGRSSYNSPLHF.

This clone was seen only once. J is TRBJ2-1 and V is TRBV2, with TRBD1 identical over 9 bases. V lost 6 bases, J lost 1 base, and 7 bases stayed unmatched. There are 16 residues in the CDR3. Germline lookup yields CDR1 SNHLY and CDR2 FYNNEI. The CDR3: CASSQKDRGSYNEQFF. As DNA, the CDR3 is TGTGCCAGCAGCCAAAAAGACAGGGGGTCCTACAATGAGCAGTTCTTC.

In this sample, this clone turned up a few times. The sample carries other DNA sequences with the same CDR3. V usage is TRBV10-2 and J usage is TRBJ2-1; 10 bases are a match to TRBD2. The CDR3 extends over 14 amino acids. V lost 4 bases, J lost 7 bases, and 4 bases stayed unmatched. CDR1 is WSHSY, CDR2 SAAADI, per germline. DNA of the CDR3: TGCGCCAGCAGTGTTCTAGCGGGAGCAAATGAGCAGTTCTTC. It codes for CASSVLAGANEQFF.

This clone was counted between two and nine times. The V gene is TRBV2, the J gene TRBJ2-7, with 8 bases lining up with TRBD1. The V gene end was trimmed by 4 bases and the J gene end by 2 bases; junction bases not matched to a gene: 7. The CDR3 is made up of 15 amino acids. Germline-derived CDR1 and CDR2 are SNHLY and FYNNEI. The CDR3 bases are TGTGCCAGCAGTGTAGGGTGGACAGGGCCCTACGAGCAGTACTTC. Its translation: CASSVGWTGPYEQYF.

In this sample, this clone turned up once. The V call is TRBV20-1, the J call TRBJ1-1; possible D gene TRBD1, 6 bases. Trimming pared 3 bases from V and 0 bases from J, leaving 8 bases between. The length of the CDR3 is 13 residues. From germline, CDR1 is DFQATT and CDR2 SNEGSKA (reference sequence). CDR3 nucleotide sequence: TGCAGTGCTAGTCAGGGGATGAACACTGAAGCTTTCTTT. Its protein product is CSASQGMNTEAFF.

The V and J genes are TRBV4-3 and TRBJ2-7; D perhaps matches TRBD1 (5 bases). V dropped 0 bases and J dropped 6 bases, with 18 bases sitting between them. This CDR3 region has 16 residues. The germline V gene encodes CDR1 LGHNA and CDR2 YSLEER. The CDR3 loop is CASSQDPLSRAGEQYF. CDR3 DNA sequence: TGCGCCAGCAGCCAAGATCCCCTGAGCAGGGCAGGCGAGCAGTACTTC.

This clone was counted between two and nine times. At one end the junction does not follow the germline gene, possibly because of a read error. The CDR3 reads CASSFRQAAVFF. The DNA for the CDR3 is TGTGCCAGCAGTTTCAGGCAGGCTGCTGTATTCTTC. The chain joins TRBV28 to TRBJ2-7; D is uncertain. CDR3 length: 12 residues. Germline-derived CDR1 and CDR2 are MDHEN and SYDVKM.

The chain has TRBV24-1 and TRBJ2-1; TRBD2 matches at 10 bases. Germline V gene data show CDR1 as KGHDR and CDR2 as SFDVKD. This CDR3 contains 16 residues. With 4 bases clipped from V and 5 bases from J, the junction kept 7 bases outside the gene matches. The CDR3 DNA sequence: TGTGCCACCAGTGAGGCCACTAGCGGGACCAACAATGAGCAGTTCTTC. It yields the protein CATSEATSGTNNEQFF.

This chain connects TRBV4-1 to TRBJ1-5; no reliable D call. Between the trimmed V and J ends, which lost 0 bases and 9 bases, there was a span of 18 bases. Per the germline V gene, CDR1 is MGHRA and CDR2 is YSYEKL. The CDR3 has 16 residues. The CDR3: CASSQEVRGLRTPQHF. For the CDR3, the DNA is TGCGCCAGCAGCCAAGAAGTACGGGGATTAAGGACGCCCCAGCATTTT.

The chain joins TRBV5-8 to TRBJ2-1; TRBD1 aligns across 9 bases. The V gene end was trimmed by 0 bases and the J gene end by 9 bases; junction bases not matched to a gene: 10. This CDR3 comprises 16 residues. The germline CDR1 and CDR2 sequences are SGHTS and YDEGEE. CDR3 DNA: TGTGCCAGCAGCTTGGGGGACAGGGTTCTTCTCGGTGAGCAGTTCTTC. Protein product: CASSLGDRVLLGEQFF.

The chain carries TRBV5-1 and TRBJ1-6; 7 bases fit TRBD1. CDR3 size: 14 residues. Per the germline V gene, CDR1 is SGHRS and CDR2 is YFSETQ. With 2 bases clipped from V and 9 bases from J, the junction kept 5 bases outside the gene matches. In DNA form, the CDR3 reads TGCGCCAGCAGCTTACAGACAGGGTCTTCACCCCTCCACTTT. As protein: CASSLQTGSSPLHF.

The genes are TRBV28 and TRBJ1-3; D is possibly TRBD1 (6 bases). V was trimmed by 5 bases and J by 3 bases, leaving 14 bases between them. The CDR3 has 15 residues. CDR1 is MDHEN, CDR2 SYDVKM, per germline. The CDR3 DNA follows: TGTGCCAGCAGTAACCATAACAGGGTTGGAAACACCATATATTTT. This translates into CASSNHNRVGNTIYF.